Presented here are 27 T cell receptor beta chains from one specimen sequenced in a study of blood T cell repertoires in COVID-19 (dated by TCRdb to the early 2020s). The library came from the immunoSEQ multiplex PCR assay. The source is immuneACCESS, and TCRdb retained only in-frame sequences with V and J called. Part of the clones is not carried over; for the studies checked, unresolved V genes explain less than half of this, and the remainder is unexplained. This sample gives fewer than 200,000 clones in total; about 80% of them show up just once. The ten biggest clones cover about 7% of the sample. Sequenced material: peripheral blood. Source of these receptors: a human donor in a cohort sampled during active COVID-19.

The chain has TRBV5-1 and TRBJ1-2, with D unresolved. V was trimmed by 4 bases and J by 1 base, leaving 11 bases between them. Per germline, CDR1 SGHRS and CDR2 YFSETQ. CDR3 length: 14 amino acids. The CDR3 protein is CASSPTGNNYGYTF. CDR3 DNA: TGCGCCAGCAGCCCGACGGGAAATAACTATGGCTACACCTTC.

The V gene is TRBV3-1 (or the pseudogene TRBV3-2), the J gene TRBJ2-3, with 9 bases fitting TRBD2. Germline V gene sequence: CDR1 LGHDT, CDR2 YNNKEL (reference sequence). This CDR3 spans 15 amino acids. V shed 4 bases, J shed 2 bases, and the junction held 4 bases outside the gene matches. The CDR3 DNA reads TGTGCCAGCAGCCTAGCGGGGGCCCACACAGATACGCAGTATTTT. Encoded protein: CASSLAGAHTDTQYF.

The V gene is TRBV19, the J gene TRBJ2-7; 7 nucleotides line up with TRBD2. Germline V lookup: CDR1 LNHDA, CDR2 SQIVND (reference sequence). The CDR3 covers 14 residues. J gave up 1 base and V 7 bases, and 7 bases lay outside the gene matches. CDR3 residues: CASKERGNSYEQYF. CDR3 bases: TGTGCCAGTAAGGAGCGGGGTAATTCCTACGAGCAGTACTTC.

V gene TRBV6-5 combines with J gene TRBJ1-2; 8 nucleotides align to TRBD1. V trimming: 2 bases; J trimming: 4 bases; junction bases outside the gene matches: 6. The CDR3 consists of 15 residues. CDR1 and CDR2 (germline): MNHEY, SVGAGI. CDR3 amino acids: CASSYRTGPVYGYTF. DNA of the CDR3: TGTGCCAGCAGTTACAGGACAGGGCCCGTCTATGGCTACACCTTC.

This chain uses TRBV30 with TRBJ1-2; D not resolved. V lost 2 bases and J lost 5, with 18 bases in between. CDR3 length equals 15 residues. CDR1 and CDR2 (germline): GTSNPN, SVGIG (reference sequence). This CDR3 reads CAWSPSGGGKYGYTF. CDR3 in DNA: TGTGCCTGGAGTCCGTCAGGAGGAGGAAAATATGGCTACACCTTC.

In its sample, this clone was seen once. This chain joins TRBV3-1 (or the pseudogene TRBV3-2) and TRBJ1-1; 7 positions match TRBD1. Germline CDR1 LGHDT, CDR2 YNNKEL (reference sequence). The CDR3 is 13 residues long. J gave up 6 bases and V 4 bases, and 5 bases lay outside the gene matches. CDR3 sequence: CASSLGTVSEAFF. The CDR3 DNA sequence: TGTGCCAGCAGCCTCGGGACAGTATCTGAAGCTTTCTTT.

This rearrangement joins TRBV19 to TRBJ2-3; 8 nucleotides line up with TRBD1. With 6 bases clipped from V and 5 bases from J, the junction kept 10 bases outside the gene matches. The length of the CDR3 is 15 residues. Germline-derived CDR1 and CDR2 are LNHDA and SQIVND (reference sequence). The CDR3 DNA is TGTGCCAGTAGAACAGGGGGTTCTGGGAAAGATACGCAGTATTTT. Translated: CASRTGGSGKDTQYF.

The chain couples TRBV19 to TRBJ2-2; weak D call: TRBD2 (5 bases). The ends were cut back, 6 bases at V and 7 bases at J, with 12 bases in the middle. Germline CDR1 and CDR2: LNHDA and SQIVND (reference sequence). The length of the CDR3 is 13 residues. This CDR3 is CASSGVGIGELFF. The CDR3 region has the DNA TGTGCCAGTAGCGGGGTGGGGATCGGGGAGCTGTTTTTT. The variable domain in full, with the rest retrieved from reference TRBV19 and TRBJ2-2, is DGGITQSPKYLFRKEGQNVTLSCEQNLNHDAMYWYRQDPGQGLRLIYYSQIVNDFQKGDIAEGYSVSREKKESFPLTVTSAQKNPTAFYLCASSGVGIGELFFGEGSRLTVL.

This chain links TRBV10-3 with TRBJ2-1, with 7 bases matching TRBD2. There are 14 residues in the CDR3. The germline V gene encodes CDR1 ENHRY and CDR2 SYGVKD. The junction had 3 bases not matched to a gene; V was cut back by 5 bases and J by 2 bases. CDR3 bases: TGTGCCATCAGTTCTAGCGGTACCTACAATGAGCAGTTCTTC. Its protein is CAISSSGTYNEQFF.

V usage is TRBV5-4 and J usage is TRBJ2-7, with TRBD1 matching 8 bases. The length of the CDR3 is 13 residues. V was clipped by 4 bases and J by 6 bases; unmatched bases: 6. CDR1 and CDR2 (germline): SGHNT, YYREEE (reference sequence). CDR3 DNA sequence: TGTGCCAGCAGCCCGGACAGGGAGAGCGAGCAGTACTTC. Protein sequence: CASSPDRESEQYF. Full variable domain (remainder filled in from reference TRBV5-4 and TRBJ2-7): ETGVTQSPTHLIKTRGQQVTLRCSSQSGHNTVSWYQQALGQGPQFIFQYYREEENGRGNFPPRFSGLQFPNYSSELNVNALELDDSALYLCASSPDRESEQYFGPGTRLTVT.

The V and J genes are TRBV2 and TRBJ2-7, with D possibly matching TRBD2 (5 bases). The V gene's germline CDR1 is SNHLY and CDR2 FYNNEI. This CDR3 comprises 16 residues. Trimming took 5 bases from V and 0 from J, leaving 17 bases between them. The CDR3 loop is CASSNLGGPRSYEQYF. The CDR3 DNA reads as TGTGCCAGCAGTAACTTAGGAGGACCCCGCTCCTACGAGCAGTACTTC.

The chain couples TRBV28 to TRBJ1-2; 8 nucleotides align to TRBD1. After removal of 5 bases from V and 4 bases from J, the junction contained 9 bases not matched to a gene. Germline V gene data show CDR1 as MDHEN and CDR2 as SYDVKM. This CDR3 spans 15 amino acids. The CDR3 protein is CASSTGQVPPYGYTF. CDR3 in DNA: TGTGCCAGCAGTACGGGACAGGTTCCTCCCTATGGCTACACCTTC.

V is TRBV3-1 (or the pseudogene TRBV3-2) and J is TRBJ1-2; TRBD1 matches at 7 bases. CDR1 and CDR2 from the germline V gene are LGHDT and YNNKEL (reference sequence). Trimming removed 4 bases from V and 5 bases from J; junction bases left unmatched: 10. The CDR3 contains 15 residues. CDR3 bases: TGTGCCAGCAGCCCTGGGGCAGGGGGAGGTTATGGCTACACCTTC. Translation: CASSPGAGGGYGYTF.

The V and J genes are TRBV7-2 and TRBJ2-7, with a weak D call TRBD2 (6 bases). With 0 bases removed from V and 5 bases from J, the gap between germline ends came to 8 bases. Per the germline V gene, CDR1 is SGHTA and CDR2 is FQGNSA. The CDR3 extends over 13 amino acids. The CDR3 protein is CASSLAGEDEQYF. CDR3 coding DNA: TGTGCCAGCAGCTTAGCGGGGGAGGACGAGCAGTACTTC.

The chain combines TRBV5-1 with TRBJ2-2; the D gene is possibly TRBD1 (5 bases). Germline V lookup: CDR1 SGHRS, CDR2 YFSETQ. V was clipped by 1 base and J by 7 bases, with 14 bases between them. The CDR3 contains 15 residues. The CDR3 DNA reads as TGCGCCAGCAGCTTGCCAGGGAAGTTCGGCGGGGAGCTGTTTTTT. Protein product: CASSLPGKFGGELFF.

The DNA of the CDR3 is TGTGCCAGCAGCGCTCCGACTAGCGGGGAGACCCAGTACTTC. Its protein is CASSAPTSGETQYF. The chain couples TRBV9 to TRBJ2-5; 10 bases fit TRBD2. There are 14 residues in the CDR3. Germline loops: CDR1 SGDLS, CDR2 YYNGEE. The V gene end was trimmed by 3 bases and the J gene end by 5 bases; junction bases not matched to a gene: 4. The variable domain in full, with the rest retrieved from reference TRBV9 and TRBJ2-5, is DSGVTQTPKHLITATGQRVTLRCSPRSGDLSVYWYQQSLDQGLQFLIQYYNGEERAKGNILERFSAQQFPDLHSELNLSSLELGDSALYFCASSAPTSGETQYFGPGTRLLVL.

The CDR3 nucleotides read TGTGCCAGCAGTTCGCACCGGGGACTAGCGGGGATTCGCCAAGAGACCCAGTACTTC. It translates to CASSSHRGLAGIRQETQYF. The genes are TRBV27 and TRBJ2-5; 13 nucleotides align to TRBD2. Germline loops: CDR1 MNHEY, CDR2 SMNVEV (reference sequence). V lost 4 bases, J lost 1 base, and 12 bases stayed unmatched. This CDR3 has 19 residues.

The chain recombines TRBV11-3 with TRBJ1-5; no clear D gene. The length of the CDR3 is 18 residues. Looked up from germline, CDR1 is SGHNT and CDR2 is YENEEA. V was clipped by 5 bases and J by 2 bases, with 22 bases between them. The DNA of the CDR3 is TGTGCCAGCAGCCCAAGACCCGGGTCCCCGATTGGCAATCAGCCCCAGCATTTT. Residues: CASSPRPGSPIGNQPQHF.

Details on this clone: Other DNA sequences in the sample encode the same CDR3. The CDR3 loop reads CASSLAGSLSGANVLTF. CDR3 nucleotide sequence: TGCGCCAGCAGCCTAGCGGGGTCCCTCTCTGGGGCCAACGTCCTGACTTTC. The chain joins TRBV5-1 to TRBJ2-6, with 9 nucleotides matching TRBD2. Germline lookup yields CDR1 SGHRS and CDR2 YFSETQ. V lost 4 bases, J lost 0 bases, and 5 bases stayed unmatched. The CDR3 runs 17 residues.

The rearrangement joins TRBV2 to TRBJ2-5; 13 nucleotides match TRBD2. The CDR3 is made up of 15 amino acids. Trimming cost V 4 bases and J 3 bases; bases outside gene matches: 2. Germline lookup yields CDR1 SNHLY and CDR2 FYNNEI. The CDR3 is CASSGTSGGEETQYF. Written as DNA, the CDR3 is TGTGCCAGCAGTGGCACTAGCGGGGGGGAAGAGACCCAGTACTTC.

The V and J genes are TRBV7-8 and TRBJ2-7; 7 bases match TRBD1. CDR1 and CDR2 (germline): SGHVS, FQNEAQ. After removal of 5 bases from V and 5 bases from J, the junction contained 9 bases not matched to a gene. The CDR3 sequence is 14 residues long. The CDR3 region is CASSHRDRSNEQYF. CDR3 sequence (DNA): TGTGCCAGCAGCCACCGGGACAGAAGTAACGAGCAGTACTTC.

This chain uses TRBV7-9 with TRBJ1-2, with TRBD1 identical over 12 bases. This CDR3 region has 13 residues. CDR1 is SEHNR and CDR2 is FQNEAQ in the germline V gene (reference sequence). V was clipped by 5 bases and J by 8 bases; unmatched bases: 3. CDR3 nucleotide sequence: TGTGCCAGCAGCCAGGGACAGGGGGCCGGCTACACCTTC. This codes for CASSQGQGAGYTF.

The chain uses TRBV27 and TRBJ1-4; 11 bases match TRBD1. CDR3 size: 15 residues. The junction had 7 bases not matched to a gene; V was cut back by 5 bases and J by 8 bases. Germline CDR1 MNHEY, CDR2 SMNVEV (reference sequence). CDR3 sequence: CASSPRDRGGEKLFF. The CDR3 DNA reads TGTGCCAGCAGTCCAAGGGACAGGGGGGGAGAAAAACTGTTTTTT.

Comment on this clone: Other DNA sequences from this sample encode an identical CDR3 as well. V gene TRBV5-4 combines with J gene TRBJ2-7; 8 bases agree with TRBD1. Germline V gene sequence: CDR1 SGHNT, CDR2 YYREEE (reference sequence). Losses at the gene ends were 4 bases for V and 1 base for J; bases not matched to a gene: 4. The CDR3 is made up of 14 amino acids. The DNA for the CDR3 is TGTGCCAGCAGCCCCGGACAGGGATCCTACGAGCAGTACTTC. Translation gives CASSPGQGSYEQYF.

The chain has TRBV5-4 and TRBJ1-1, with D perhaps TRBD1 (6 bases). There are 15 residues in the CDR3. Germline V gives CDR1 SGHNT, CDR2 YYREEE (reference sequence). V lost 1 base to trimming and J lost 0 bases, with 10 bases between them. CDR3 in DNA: TGTGCCAGCAGCTTGCCGGGGGGCATGAACACTGAAGCTTTCTTT. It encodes CASSLPGGMNTEAFF.

The CDR3 coding sequence is TGTGCCTGGAGTAGGGGATTCGGGGAAAAACTGTTTTTT. It is translated as CAWSRGFGEKLFF. The rearrangement joins TRBV30 to TRBJ1-4; D possibly corresponds to TRBD1 (5 bases). Deletions cut 2 bases from V and 8 bases from J, with 12 bases between. The CDR3 spans 13 residues. From germline, CDR1 is GTSNPN and CDR2 SVGIG (reference sequence).

The CDR3: CASSPRTGGQNTEAFF. In DNA form, the CDR3 reads TGTGCCAGCTCACCCCGGACAGGGGGCCAGAACACTGAAGCTTTCTTT. This chain connects TRBV18 to TRBJ1-1, with 11 bases identical to TRBD1. Unmatched junction bases numbered 4, after V lost 3 bases and J lost 1 base. The CDR3 totals 16 residues. From germline, CDR1 is KGHSH and CDR2 LQKENI.